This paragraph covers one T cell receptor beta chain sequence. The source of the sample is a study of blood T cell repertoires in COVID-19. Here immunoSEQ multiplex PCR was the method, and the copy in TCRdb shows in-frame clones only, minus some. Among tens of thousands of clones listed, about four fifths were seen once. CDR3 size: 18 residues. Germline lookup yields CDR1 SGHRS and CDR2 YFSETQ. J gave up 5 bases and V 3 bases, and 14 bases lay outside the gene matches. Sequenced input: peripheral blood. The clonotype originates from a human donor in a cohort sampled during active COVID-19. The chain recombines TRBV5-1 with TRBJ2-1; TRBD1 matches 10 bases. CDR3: CASSWGPSGTGVNNEQFF. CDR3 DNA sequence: TGCGCCAGCAGCTGGGGACCCAGCGGGACAGGGGTAAACAATGAGCAGTTCTTC. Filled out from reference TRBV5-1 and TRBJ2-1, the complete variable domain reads KAGVTQTPRYLIKTRGQQVTLSCSPISGHRSVSWYQQTPGQGLQFLFEYFSETQRNKGNFPGRFSGRQFSNSRSEMNVSTLELGDSALYLCASSWGPSGTGVNNEQFFGPGTRLTVL.